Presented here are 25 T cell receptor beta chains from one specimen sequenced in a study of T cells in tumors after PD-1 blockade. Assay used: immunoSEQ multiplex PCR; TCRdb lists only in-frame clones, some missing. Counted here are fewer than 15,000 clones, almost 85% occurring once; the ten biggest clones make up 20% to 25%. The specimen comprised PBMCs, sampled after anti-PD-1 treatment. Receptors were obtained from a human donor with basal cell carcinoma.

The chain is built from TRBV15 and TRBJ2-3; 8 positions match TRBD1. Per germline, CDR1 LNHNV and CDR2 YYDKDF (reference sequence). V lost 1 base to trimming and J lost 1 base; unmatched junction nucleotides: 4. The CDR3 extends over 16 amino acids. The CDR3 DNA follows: TGTGCCACCAGCAGAGCCGCGGGACAGGGCACAGATACGCAGTATTTT. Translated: CATSRAAGQGTDTQYF.

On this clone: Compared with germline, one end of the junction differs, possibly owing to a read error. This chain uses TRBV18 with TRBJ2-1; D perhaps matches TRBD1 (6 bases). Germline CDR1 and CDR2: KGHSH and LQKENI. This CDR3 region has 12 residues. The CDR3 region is CASSPPTGAGIF. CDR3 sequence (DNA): TGTGCCAGCTCACCACCGACAGGCGCCGGTATCTTC. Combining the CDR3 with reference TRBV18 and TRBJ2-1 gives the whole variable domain NAGVMQNPRHLVRRRGQEARLRCSPMKGHSHVYWYRQLPEEGLKFMVYLQKENIIDESGMPKERFSAEFPKEGPSILRIQQVVRGDSAAYFCASSPPTGAGIFGPGTRLTVL.

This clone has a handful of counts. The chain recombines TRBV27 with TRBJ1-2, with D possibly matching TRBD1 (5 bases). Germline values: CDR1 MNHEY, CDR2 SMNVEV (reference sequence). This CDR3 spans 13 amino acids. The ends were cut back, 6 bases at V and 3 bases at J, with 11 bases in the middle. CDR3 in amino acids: CASRYQGDYGYTF. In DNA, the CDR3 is TGTGCCAGCAGATATCAGGGAGACTATGGCTACACCTTC.

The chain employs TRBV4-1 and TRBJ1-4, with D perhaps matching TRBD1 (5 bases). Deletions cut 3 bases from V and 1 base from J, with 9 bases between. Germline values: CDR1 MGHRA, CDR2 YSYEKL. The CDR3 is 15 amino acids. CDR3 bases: TGCGCCAGCAGCCATGACGACAGAACTAATGAAAAACTGTTTTTT. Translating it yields CASSHDDRTNEKLFF.

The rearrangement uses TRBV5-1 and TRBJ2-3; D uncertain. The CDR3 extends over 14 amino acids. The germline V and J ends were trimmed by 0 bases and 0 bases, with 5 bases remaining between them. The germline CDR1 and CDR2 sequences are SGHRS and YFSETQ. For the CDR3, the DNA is TGCGCCAGCAGCTTGGGGAGTAGCACAGATACGCAGTATTTT. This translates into CASSLGSSTDTQYF.

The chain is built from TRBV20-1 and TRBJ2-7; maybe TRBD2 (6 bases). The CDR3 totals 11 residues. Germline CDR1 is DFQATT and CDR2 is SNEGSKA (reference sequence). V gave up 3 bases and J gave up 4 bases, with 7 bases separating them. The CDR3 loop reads CSAREGYEQYF. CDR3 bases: TGCAGTGCTAGGGAGGGGTACGAGCAGTACTTC.

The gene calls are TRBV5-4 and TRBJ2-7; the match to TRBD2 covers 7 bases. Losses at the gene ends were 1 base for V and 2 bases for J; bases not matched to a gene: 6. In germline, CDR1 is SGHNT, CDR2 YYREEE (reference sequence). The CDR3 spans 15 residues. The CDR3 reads CASSLQAGDAYEQYF. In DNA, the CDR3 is TGTGCCAGCAGCTTGCAGGCGGGGGATGCCTACGAGCAGTACTTC.

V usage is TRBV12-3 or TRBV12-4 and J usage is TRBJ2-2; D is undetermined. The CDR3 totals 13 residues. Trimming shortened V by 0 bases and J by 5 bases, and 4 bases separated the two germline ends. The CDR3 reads CASSLAGTGELFF. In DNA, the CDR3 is TGTGCCAGCAGTTTAGCCGGGACCGGGGAGCTGTTTTTT.

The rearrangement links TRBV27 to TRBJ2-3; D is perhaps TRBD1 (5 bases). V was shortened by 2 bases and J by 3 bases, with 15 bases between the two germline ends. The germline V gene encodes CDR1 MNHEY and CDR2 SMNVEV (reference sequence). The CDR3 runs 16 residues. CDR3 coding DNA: TGTGCCAGCAGTTTACGACCAGGGCGTTCGACAGATACGCAGTATTTT. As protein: CASSLRPGRSTDTQYF.

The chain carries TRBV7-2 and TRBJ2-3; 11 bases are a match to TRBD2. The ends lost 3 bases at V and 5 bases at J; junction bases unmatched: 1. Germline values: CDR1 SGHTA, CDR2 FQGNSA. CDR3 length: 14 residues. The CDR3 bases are TGTGCCAGCAGCTTTAGCGGGAGGGTAGATACGCAGTATTTT. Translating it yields CASSFSGRVDTQYF. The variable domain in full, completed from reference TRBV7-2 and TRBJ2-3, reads GAGVSQSPSNKVTEKGKDVELRCDPISGHTALYWYRQSLGQGLEFLIYFQGNSAPDKSGLPSDRFSAERTGGSVSTLTIQRTQQEDSAVYLCASSFSGRVDTQYFGPGTRLTVL.

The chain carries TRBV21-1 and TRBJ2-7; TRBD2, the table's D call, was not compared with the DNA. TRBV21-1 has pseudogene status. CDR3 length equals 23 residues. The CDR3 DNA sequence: TGTGCCAGCAGCAAAGAGTGGGTCGGTCCGGTCCTAAAAGGGACTACAGTAACCTACGAGCAGTACTTC. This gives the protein CASSKEWVGPVLKGTTVTYEQYF.

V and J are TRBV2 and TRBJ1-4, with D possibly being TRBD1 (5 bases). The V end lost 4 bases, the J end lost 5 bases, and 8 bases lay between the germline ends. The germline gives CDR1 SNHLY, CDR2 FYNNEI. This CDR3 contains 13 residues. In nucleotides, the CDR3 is TGTGCCAGCAGTGGGGGGACGAATGAAAAACTGTTTTTT. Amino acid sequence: CASSGGTNEKLFF.

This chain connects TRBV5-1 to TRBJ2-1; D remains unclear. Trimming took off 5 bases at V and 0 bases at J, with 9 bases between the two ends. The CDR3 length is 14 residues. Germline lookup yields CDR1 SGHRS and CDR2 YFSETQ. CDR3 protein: CASRVSSSYNEQFF. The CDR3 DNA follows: TGCGCCAGCAGGGTGTCCAGCTCCTACAATGAGCAGTTCTTC.

CDR3 in amino acids: CASSRDYNAPSTDTQYF. The CDR3 DNA follows: TGCGCCAGCAGCCGGGACTACAACGCACCGAGCACAGATACGCAGTATTTT. J is TRBJ2-3 and V is TRBV5-1; 7 nucleotides align to TRBD2. CDR1 is SGHRS, CDR2 YFSETQ, per germline. The J segment lost 0 bases and the V segment lost 4 bases, leaving 11 bases of the junction unmatched. CDR3 size: 17 residues.

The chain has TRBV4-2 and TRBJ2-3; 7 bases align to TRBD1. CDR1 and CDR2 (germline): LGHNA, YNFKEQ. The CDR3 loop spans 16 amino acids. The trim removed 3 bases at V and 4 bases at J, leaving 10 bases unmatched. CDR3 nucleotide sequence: TGTGCCAGCAGCCAGAATAGGGGGCGAGGGGCAGATACGCAGTATTTT. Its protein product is CASSQNRGRGADTQYF.

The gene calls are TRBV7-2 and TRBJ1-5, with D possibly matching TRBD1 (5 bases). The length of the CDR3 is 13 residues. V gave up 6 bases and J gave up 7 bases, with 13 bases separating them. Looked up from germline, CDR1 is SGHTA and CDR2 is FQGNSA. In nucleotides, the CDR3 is TGTGCCAGCAGTCCCCAGGGAAACCAGCCCCAGCATTTT. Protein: CASSPQGNQPQHF.

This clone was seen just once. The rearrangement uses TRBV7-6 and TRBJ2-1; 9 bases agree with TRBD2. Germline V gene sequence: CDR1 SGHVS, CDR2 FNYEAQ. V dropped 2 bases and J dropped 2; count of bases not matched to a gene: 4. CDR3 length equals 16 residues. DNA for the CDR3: TGTGCCAGCAGCTTATTAGGCGGGAGGGCCTACAATGAGCAGTTCTTC. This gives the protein CASSLLGGRAYNEQFF.

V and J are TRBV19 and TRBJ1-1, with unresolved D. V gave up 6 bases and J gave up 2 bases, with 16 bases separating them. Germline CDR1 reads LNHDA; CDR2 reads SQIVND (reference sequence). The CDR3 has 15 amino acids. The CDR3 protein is CASRFRLQANTEAFF. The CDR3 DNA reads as TGTGCCAGTAGATTCAGGCTCCAGGCAAACACTGAAGCTTTCTTT.

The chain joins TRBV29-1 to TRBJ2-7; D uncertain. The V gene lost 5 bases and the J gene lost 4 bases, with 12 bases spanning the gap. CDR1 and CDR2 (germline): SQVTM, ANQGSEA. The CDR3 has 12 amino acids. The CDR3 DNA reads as TGCAGCGTTAACGGCCCTGGTTACGAGCAGTACTTC. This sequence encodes CSVNGPGYEQYF.

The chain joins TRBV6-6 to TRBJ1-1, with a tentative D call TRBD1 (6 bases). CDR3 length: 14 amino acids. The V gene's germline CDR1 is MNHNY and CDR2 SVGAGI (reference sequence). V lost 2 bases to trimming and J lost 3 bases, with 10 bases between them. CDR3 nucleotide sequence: TGTGCCAGCAGTTACGACAGGAGCTACACTGAAGCTTTCTTT. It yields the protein CASSYDRSYTEAFF.

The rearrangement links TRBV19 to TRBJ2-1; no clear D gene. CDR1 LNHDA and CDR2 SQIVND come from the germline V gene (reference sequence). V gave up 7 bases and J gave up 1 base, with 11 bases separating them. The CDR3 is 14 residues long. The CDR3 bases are TGTGCCAGTAAGTCTCAGGCGTCCTACAATGAGCAGTTCTTC. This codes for CASKSQASYNEQFF.

CDR3 sequence: CASSEGGNTEAFF. The CDR3 region has the DNA TGTGCCAGCAGCGAAGGGGGGAACACTGAAGCTTTCTTT. V and J are TRBV9 and TRBJ1-1, with D possibly being TRBD1 (6 bases). Germline lookup yields CDR1 SGDLS and CDR2 YYNGEE. V gave up 3 bases and J gave up 1 base, with 7 bases separating them. The CDR3 runs to 13 residues.

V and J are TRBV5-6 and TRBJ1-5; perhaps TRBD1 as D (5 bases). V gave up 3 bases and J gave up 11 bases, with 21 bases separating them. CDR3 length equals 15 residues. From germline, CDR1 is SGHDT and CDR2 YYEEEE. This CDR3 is CASSSWGLNRIAQHF. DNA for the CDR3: TGTGCCAGCAGCTCCTGGGGCCTAAATCGAATAGCCCAGCATTTT.

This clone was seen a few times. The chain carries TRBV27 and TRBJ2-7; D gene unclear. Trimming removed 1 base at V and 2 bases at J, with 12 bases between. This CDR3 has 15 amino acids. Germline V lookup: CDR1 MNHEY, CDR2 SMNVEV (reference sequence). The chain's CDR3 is CASSLFGQATYEQYF. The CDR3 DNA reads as TGTGCCAGCAGTTTATTCGGGCAGGCGACCTACGAGCAGTACTTC.

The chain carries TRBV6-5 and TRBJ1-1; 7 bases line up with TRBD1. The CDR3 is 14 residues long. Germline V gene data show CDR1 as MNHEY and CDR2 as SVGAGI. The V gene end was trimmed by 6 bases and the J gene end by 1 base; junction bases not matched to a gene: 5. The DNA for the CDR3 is TGTGCCAGCAGCCGAGGACAGGAGAACACTGAAGCTTTCTTT. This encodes CASSRGQENTEAFF.